Sequencing of this T cell receptor beta chain was carried out in a study of cytomegalovirus exposure and HLA in healthy donors. General study points: Sequencing probably produced one cluster of sequence variants that were highly shared. A later analysis found common viral pathogens apparently linked to several of the most significant clusters. Across donors, most TCRs were seen rarely, yet some public ones were widespread.

Turning to this clone: No antigen is known for it.

In the PCR, 60 Vbeta and 13 Jbeta primers were used. Sequencing used immunoSEQ multiplex PCR; TCRdb keeps in-frame clones, though not all of them. The sample comprises about 150,000 clones, 77% of which are singletons, and around 2% rests with the top ten. The sequence came from a man aged 30 to 45 in good health and CMV-seronegative. Sequenced input: PBMCs.

CDR3 sequence reads: CASSQDIMGGTRYEQYF. Written as DNA, the CDR3 is TGCGCCAGCAGCCAAGATATCATGGGCGGGACCCGCTACGAGCAGTACTTC. The V and J genes are TRBV4-1 and TRBJ2-7; perhaps TRBD2 as D (6 bases). The ends were cut back, 0 bases at V and 3 bases at J, with 18 bases in the middle. CDR1 is MGHRA, CDR2 YSYEKL, per germline. The CDR3 has 17 amino acids.